This T cell receptor (beta chain) originates from a study of blood T cells in healthy people across ages (dated by TCRdb to about 2015). As for the study more broadly: In model experiments, template switching captured roughly one uniquely barcoded TCR beta cDNA molecule for every two T cells. Using deep sequencing normalized with unique cDNA molecular identifiers, the study measured how TCR beta repertoire diversity changes with age. Four age groups were formed from the donors: young (average approximately 15 years), middle-aged (just under 40), aged (roughly 58) and long-lived (82). To avoid experimental bias, donors of different ages were randomly spread across the sequencing lanes. Using the same blood draw, the study looked at two additional independent replicas of 1 million unique cDNA reads for two donors, one aged 18 to 30 and the other aged 80 or older.

Concerning this clonotype: There is no known antigen for this receptor. No base qualities exist here, and no much larger clone lies one base off it.

Library construction relied on 5' RACE. The instrument given in TCRdb is Illumina HiSeq 2500. A second PCR of roughly 6 to 11 cycles was performed with a sample-barcoded 5' primer and a J-beta primer mix. A unique molecular identifier was introduced onto each TCR beta cDNA molecule by a template-switch 5' adaptor carrying 12 random nucleotides. Each sample yielded at least 2.5 million CDR3-containing paired-end reads. The Mint cDNA synthesis kit, primed by a TRBC-specific oligonucleotide, was used to synthesize first-strand cDNA from all RNA. Following uracil-DNA glycosylase treatment, a first 18-cycle PCR with universal primers M1SS and BC2_uni_R was performed on all cDNA. The original methods were these. Normalization of each sample was performed by random selection of 1 million high-quality reads, each carrying a distinct molecular identifier. Instead of being binned into consensus sequences, reads that shared molecular identifiers were thrown out. MiTCR, set to a Q25 quality threshold and the strictest error-elimination algorithm, was used for CDR3 identification, clonotype clustering and error correction. Lower-bound total TCR beta diversity was estimated with a nonparametric unseen species model using Euler transformation. The public reads were reanalyzed by TCRdb: fastp trimming at Q25, MiXCR alignment, in-frame beta chains only. When rows share a CDR3 protein, they turn into one entry using the most common DNA and genes. TCRdb, not the authors, supplied the V and J calls. This sample holds roughly 720,000 distinct CDR3 sequences; around half were observed only once. Of the sample, approximately 40% is held by the ten largest clones.

Donors were 35 to 40 systemically healthy Caucasian individuals from Russia aged roughly 6 to 100 years. Approximately 9.3 milliliters of peripheral blood were drawn from each donor into EDTA-treated Vacutainer tubes. Ficoll-Paque density-gradient centrifugation was used to isolate PBMCs, with at least 6 million per sample. Trizol reagent was used to extract total RNA from PBMCs, with at least 5.5 micrograms per sample. Naive CD45RAhigh/CD27high T cell percentages were measured by flow cytometry on a PBMC aliquot from every donor. The CDR3 runs 16 residues from the cysteine to the phenylalanine. This entry keeps only the CDR3 DNA: 48 bases, framed from base 1. Clipping removes 1 base from V and 4 bases from J, with 8 as the unmatched junction base count. Reading the germline V gene gives CDR1 SGHTA and CDR2 FQGNSA. Study-level results and caveats: Since profiling was done on bulk unsorted PBMCs, naive and antigen-experienced compartments could not be conclusively compared. There was a strong correlation between observed TCR beta diversity and the percentage of naive T cells measured by flow cytometry. Total diversity estimates from one million sequenced T cells were considered lower bounds and underestimates. The CMV infection status of donors was not known, potentially confounding age-related changes in expanded clonotypes. Compared with the aged group, the long-lived group had more naive CD4+ T cells, fewer expanded clones and increased TCR diversity, suggesting age selection. Observed TCR beta diversity per million T cells fell roughly linearly with age, and a significant reduction was already apparent by age roughly 40.

The source of this sequence is an elderly man in good health. The material sequenced was blood. The rearranged chain carries TRBV7-2 and TRBJ2-5; TRBD2 fits 8 bases in the junction. This receptor has the CDR3 CASSLVGSGIGETQYF. The nucleotide sequence is given as TGTGCCAGCAGCTTAGTGGGTAGCGGGATTGGAGAGACCCAGTACTTC.